What follows describes a single TCR beta chain. The antigen is unknown. The data were taken from a study of monozygotic twins with inflammatory bowel disease. TCRdb re-called the 5' RACE reads and catalogs CDR3 proteins one per entry, DNA excluded. This sample's clone table lists 210,000 or so distinct CDR3 sequences. Findings of the study overall: With others, IBD patients shared fewer clonotypes than healthy twins did, especially with disease activity.

The CDR3 is 13 residues long. CDR1 and CDR2 from the germline V gene are GTSNPN and SVGIG (reference sequence). The sequence came from a human donor with ulcerative colitis or Crohn's disease, or a healthy co-twin of an affected twin (not recorded which). What was sequenced was blood. V gene TRBV30 combines with J gene TRBJ1-1. CDR3 sequence: CAWSVARNTEAFF. The complete variable domain, with remaining parts taken from reference TRBV30 and TRBJ1-1, reads SQTIHQWPATLVQPVGSPLSLECTVEGTSNPNLYWYRQAAGRGLQLLFYSVGIGQISSEVPQNLSASRPQDRQFILSSKKLLLSDSGFYLCAWSVARNTEAFFGQGTRLTVV.